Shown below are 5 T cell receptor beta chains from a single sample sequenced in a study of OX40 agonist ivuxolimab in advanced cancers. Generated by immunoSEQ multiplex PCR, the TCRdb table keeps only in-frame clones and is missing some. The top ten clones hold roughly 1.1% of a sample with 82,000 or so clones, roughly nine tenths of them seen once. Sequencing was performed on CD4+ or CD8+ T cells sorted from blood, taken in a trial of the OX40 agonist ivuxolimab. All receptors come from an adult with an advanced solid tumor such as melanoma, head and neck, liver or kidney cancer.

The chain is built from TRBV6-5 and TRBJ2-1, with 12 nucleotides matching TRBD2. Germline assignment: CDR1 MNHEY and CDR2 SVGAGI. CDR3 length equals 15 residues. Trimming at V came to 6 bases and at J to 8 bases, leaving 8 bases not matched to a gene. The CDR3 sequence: CASSIPGLAGYEQFF. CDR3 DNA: TGTGCCAGCAGCATCCCGGGACTAGCGGGTTATGAGCAGTTCTTC.

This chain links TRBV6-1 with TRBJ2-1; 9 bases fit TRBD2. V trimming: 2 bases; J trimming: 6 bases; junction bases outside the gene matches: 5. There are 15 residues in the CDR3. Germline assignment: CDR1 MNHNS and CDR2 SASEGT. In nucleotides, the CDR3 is TGTGCCAGCAGTGAATTTAGCGGGAGTAGCAATGAGCAGTTCTTC. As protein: CASSEFSGSSNEQFF.

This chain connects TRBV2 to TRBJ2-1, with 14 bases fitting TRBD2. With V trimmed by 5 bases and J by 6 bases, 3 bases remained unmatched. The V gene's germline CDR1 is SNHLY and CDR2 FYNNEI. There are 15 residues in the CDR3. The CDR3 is CASSWTSGGPNEQFF. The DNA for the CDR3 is TGTGCCAGCAGTTGGACTAGCGGGGGGCCCAATGAGCAGTTCTTC.

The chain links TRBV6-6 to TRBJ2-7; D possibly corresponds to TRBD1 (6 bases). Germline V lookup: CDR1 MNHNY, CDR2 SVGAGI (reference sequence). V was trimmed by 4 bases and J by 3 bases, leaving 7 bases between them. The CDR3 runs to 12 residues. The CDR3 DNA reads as TGTGCCAGCAGTTCGGACAGCTACGAGCAGTACTTC. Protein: CASSSDSYEQYF.

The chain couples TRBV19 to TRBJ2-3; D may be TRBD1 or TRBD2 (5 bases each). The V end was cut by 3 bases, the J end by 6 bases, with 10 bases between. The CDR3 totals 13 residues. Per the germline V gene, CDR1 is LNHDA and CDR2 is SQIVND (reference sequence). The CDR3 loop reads CASSMVEGDTQYF. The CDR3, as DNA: TGTGCCAGTAGTATGGTTGAGGGGGATACGCAGTATTTT.